Following are 25 T cell receptor beta chains from one sample sequenced in a study of cytomegalovirus exposure and HLA in healthy donors. A multiplex PCR was run with 60 Vbeta primers and 13 Jbeta primers. Sequencing used immunoSEQ multiplex PCR; TCRdb keeps in-frame clones, though not all of them. Of around 300,000 clones detected, around four fifths appear once; the ten largest clones hold roughly 2%. Sequencing input: PBMCs. These receptor sequences come from a woman aged 40-49 years in good health and CMV-seropositive.

This chain uses TRBV15 with TRBJ2-1; 8 bases line up with TRBD1. The V gene end was trimmed by 6 bases and the J gene end by 7 bases; junction bases not matched to a gene: 11. Per the germline V gene, CDR1 is LNHNV and CDR2 is YYDKDF (reference sequence). CDR3 length equals 15 residues. The CDR3 loop reads CATSENGQGLNEQFF. The CDR3, as DNA: TGTGCCACCAGTGAGAATGGACAGGGTTTGAATGAGCAGTTCTTC.

The chain couples TRBV15 to TRBJ2-3, with 10 nucleotides matching TRBD2. V shed 0 bases and J 5 bases; nucleotides not matched to a gene: 5. The CDR3 runs 16 residues. CDR1 and CDR2 (germline): LNHNV, YYDKDF (reference sequence). The CDR3 region is CATSRDASGSGDTQYF. The CDR3 DNA reads TGTGCCACCAGCAGAGACGCTAGCGGGAGTGGAGATACGCAGTATTTT.

The CDR3 DNA sequence: TGCGCCAGCAGCCAAGATCCCAGCGGGAGTTCAGATACGCAGTATTTT. This sequence encodes CASSQDPSGSSDTQYF. The chain joins TRBV4-3 to TRBJ2-3, with 8 bases fitting TRBD2. The CDR3 sequence is 16 residues long. V lost 0 bases, J lost 4 bases, and 6 bases stayed unmatched. Germline values: CDR1 LGHNA, CDR2 YSLEER.

This chain uses TRBV7-2 with TRBJ1-6, with 8 nucleotides matching TRBD1. The V gene end was trimmed by 5 bases and the J gene end by 10 bases; junction bases not matched to a gene: 7. The CDR3 loop spans 14 amino acids. CDR1 is SGHTA, CDR2 FQGNSA, per germline. The CDR3 sequence is CASSQGAFGSPLHF. The CDR3 DNA reads as TGTGCCAGCAGCCAGGGGGCGTTTGGATCACCCCTCCACTTT.

The chain is built from TRBV25-1 and TRBJ2-5; maybe TRBD1 (5 bases). The tail of the sequence fits TRBJ2-7 better, so the J call may be wrong. CDR3 length equals 14 residues. Looked up from germline, CDR1 is MGHDK and CDR2 is SYGVNS. CDR3: CASSELSGNDEQYF. The CDR3 DNA sequence: TGTGCCAGCAGTGAACTATCAGGGAACGACGAGCAGTACTTC.

This chain links TRBV5-1 with TRBJ2-3, with TRBD1 identical over 8 bases. The CDR3 totals 14 residues. After removal of 4 bases from V and 5 bases from J, the junction contained 6 bases not matched to a gene. Germline-derived CDR1 and CDR2 are SGHRS and YFSETQ. The CDR3 is CASSTGQGGDTQYF. For the CDR3, the DNA is TGCGCCAGCAGCACCGGACAGGGAGGAGATACGCAGTATTTT.

The chain uses TRBV28 and TRBJ1-6, with D possibly matching TRBD1 (6 bases). Trimming left V 6 bases short and J 6 bases short, with 12 bases between. Germline V lookup: CDR1 MDHEN, CDR2 SYDVKM. The CDR3 contains 14 residues. This CDR3 is CASSLDRRNSPLHF. The CDR3, as DNA: TGTGCCAGCAGCTTAGACAGGCGTAATTCACCCCTCCACTTT.

The rearrangement joins TRBV19 to TRBJ2-1; D uncertain. The CDR3 is 12 residues long. V lost 7 bases and J 3 bases, leaving 7 bases between the germline ends. Germline CDR1 and CDR2: LNHDA and SQIVND (reference sequence). This chain's CDR3 is CASTTRYNEQFF. Here the CDR3 DNA reads TGTGCCAGTACTACGCGCTACAATGAGCAGTTCTTC.

The chain is built from TRBV9 and TRBJ1-3; TRBD1 might be the D (6 bases). The CDR3 runs to 16 residues. Germline V CDR1 and CDR2: SGDLS, YYNGEE. The ends were cut back, 0 bases at V and 0 bases at J, with 10 bases in the middle. The DNA of the CDR3 is TGTGCCAGCAGCGTAGACCAGGGGCCCTCTGGAAACACCATATATTTT. Protein product: CASSVDQGPSGNTIYF.

The chain joins TRBV6-1 to TRBJ1-2, with D possibly matching TRBD1 (5 bases). The germline V gene encodes CDR1 MNHNS and CDR2 SASEGT. The CDR3 length is 14 residues. Trimming stripped 2 bases from V and 8 bases from J, with 15 bases between. The CDR3 nucleotides read TGTGCCAGCAGTGAATATAACCCGGGGGGAGGCTACACCTTC. Its protein is CASSEYNPGGGYTF.

This chain joins TRBV7-9 and TRBJ1-2; no firm D call. The CDR3 sequence is 12 residues long. The V end lost 4 bases, the J end lost 11 bases, and 14 bases lay between the germline ends. Per germline, CDR1 SEHNR and CDR2 FQNEAQ (reference sequence). The CDR3 protein is CASSSPGFRYTF. The CDR3 DNA reads TGTGCCAGCAGCTCTCCCGGTTTTAGATACACCTTC.

The J gene is TRBJ1-1, the V gene TRBV4-2; weak D call: TRBD1 (5 bases). This CDR3 has 15 amino acids. CDR1 is LGHNA and CDR2 is YNFKEQ in the germline V gene. Trimming removed 0 bases at V and 3 bases at J, with 11 bases between. DNA of the CDR3: TGTGCCAGCAGCCAAGATATAACAGGATACACTGAAGCTTTCTTT. Amino acid sequence: CASSQDITGYTEAFF.

This clone was seen only once. V and J are TRBV18 and TRBJ1-6; D is undetermined. Trimming removed 8 bases at V and 0 bases at J, with 8 bases between. The CDR3 runs 14 residues. CDR1 KGHSH and CDR2 LQKENI come from the germline V gene. The CDR3 here is CASTLSSYNSPLHF. DNA for the CDR3: TGTGCCAGCACGCTTAGCTCCTATAATTCACCCCTCCACTTT.

The chain employs TRBV7-9 and TRBJ2-7, with D perhaps TRBD1 (6 bases). The CDR3 is 15 amino acids. Germline-derived CDR1 and CDR2 are SEHNR and FQNEAQ (reference sequence). Trimming took off 0 bases at V and 7 bases at J, with 16 bases between the two ends. CDR3 sequence (DNA): TGTGCCAGCAGCTTAGCGGGGGCTCCCTCGCGGGAGCAGTACTTC. It specifies CASSLAGAPSREQYF.

This chain joins TRBV4-2 and TRBJ2-5; D possibly corresponds to TRBD2 (6 bases). With the DNA end fitting TRBJ2-7 better, the J assignment may be wrong. The CDR3 spans 13 residues. Germline V CDR1 and CDR2: LGHNA, YNFKEQ. The chain's CDR3 is CASSQVRGIEQYF. CDR3 sequence (DNA): TGTGCCAGCAGCCAAGTACGCGGGATCGAGCAGTACTTC.

This chain links TRBV7-9 with TRBJ2-4; TRBD1 matches at 9 bases. This CDR3 contains 18 residues. Germline values: CDR1 SEHNR, CDR2 FQNEAQ (reference sequence). V was clipped by 1 base and J by 3 bases; unmatched bases: 10. CDR3 nucleotide sequence: TGTGCCAGCAGCTTAGAACCCGGGGACAGGGAGGTCAAAAACATTCAGTACTTC. This codes for CASSLEPGDREVKNIQYF.

DNA for the CDR3: TGTGCCAGCAGTGCCTACAGGGGGCTCAATGAGCAGTTCTTC. Its translation is CASSAYRGLNEQFF. The genes are TRBV25-1 and TRBJ2-1, with 9 bases lining up with TRBD1. The CDR3 covers 14 residues. Germline CDR1 MGHDK, CDR2 SYGVNS. The junction had 4 bases not matched to a gene; V was cut back by 4 bases and J by 6 bases.

The chain couples TRBV25-1 to TRBJ1-2; D is possibly TRBD1 (5 bases). Germline CDR1 MGHDK, CDR2 SYGVNS. The CDR3 sequence is 12 residues long. The V end was cut by 6 bases, the J end by 5 bases, with 10 bases between. CDR3 nucleotide sequence: TGTGCCAGCAGCCCTGGGGGGTATGGCTACACCTTC. Its translation: CASSPGGYGYTF.

The genes are TRBV5-6 and TRBJ2-1; 7 positions match TRBD2. Unmatched junction bases numbered 5, after V lost 1 base and J lost 7 bases. Per the germline V gene, CDR1 is SGHDT and CDR2 is YYEEEE. This CDR3 is built from 14 residues. CDR3: CASSLRGGSNEQFF. CDR3 sequence (DNA): TGTGCCAGCAGCTTGCGTGGCGGGAGTAATGAGCAGTTCTTC.

The rearrangement joins TRBV5-3 to TRBJ1-5; 7 bases line up with TRBD1. TRBV5-3 is assigned to the ORF class and has an uncertain function. This CDR3 has 14 amino acids. Trimming removed 8 bases from V and 4 bases from J; junction bases left unmatched: 9. The CDR3 region has the DNA TGTGCCAGCAGCCAAACACAGGGGAATCAGCCCCAGCATTTT. Amino acids: CASSQTQGNQPQHF.

This clone was found once. Distinct nucleotide sequences in the sample also encode this CDR3. This chain connects TRBV6-1 to TRBJ1-2, with 7 bases fitting TRBD1. CDR3 length: 13 amino acids. Trimming took 5 bases from V and 2 from J; bases not matched to a gene: 2. CDR1 MNHNS and CDR2 SASEGT come from the germline V gene. In nucleotides, the CDR3 is TGTGCCAGCAGTCGGACAGGAAACTATGGCTACACCTTC. Residues: CASSRTGNYGYTF.

The genes are TRBV7-3 and TRBJ2-3, with TRBD2 matching 15 bases. Per germline, CDR1 SGHTA and CDR2 FQGTGA. CDR3 length: 17 residues. V lost 5 bases and J lost 1; bases outside the gene matches: 4. The CDR3 is CASSQRTSGRGTDTQYF. The CDR3 DNA sequence: TGTGCCAGCAGCCAACGGACTAGCGGGAGGGGCACAGATACGCAGTATTTT.

This clone was seen once. The V and J genes are TRBV7-2 and TRBJ1-1, with D uncertain. Germline V lookup: CDR1 SGHTA, CDR2 FQGNSA. This CDR3 comprises 14 residues. V lost 5 bases to trimming and J lost 1 base, with 11 bases between them. In nucleotides, the CDR3 is TGTGCCAGCAGCCCCCCGTCCCCGAACACTGAAGCTTTCTTT. Translation: CASSPPSPNTEAFF.

The table lists this clone with a count of one. The J gene is TRBJ2-7, the V gene TRBV5-4, with a tentative D call TRBD1 (6 bases). Trimming removed 4 bases from V and 4 bases from J, with 27 bases in between. The germline CDR1 and CDR2 sequences are SGHNT and YYREEE (reference sequence). This CDR3 comprises 18 residues. Here the CDR3 DNA reads TGTGCCAGCAGCGACCGCCAGACAGGCCCACTGAGACTTTACGAGCAGTACTTC. This codes for CASSDRQTGPLRLYEQYF.

The chain couples TRBV30 to TRBJ1-1; D is uncertain. The germline CDR1 and CDR2 sequences are GTSNPN and SVGIG (reference sequence). Trimming left V 2 bases short and J 0 bases short, with 10 bases between. The CDR3 consists of 14 residues. CDR3 bases: TGTGCCTGGAGTCGGACGGGGATGAACACTGAAGCTTTCTTT. The encoded protein is CAWSRTGMNTEAFF.